The subject of this entry is one T cell receptor beta chain. The entry originates in a study of blood T cell repertoires in COVID-19. Study in general: Acute and convalescent COVID-19 samples came from the United States, Italy and Spain.

V gave up 4 bases and J gave up 0 bases, with 18 bases separating them. This CDR3 is 17 amino acids long. CDR1 SGHRS and CDR2 YFSETQ come from the germline V gene. The data were produced by immunoSEQ multiplex PCR, yet TCRdb's version contains in-frame clones alone and is incomplete. This sample has roughly 300,000 clones, with 81% found just once. What was sequenced was peripheral blood. The chain couples TRBV5-1 to TRBJ2-3; tentative D call: TRBD2 (5 bases). This clonotype was obtained from a woman in her sixties with active or convalescent COVID-19. The CDR3 is CASSRLTSYSSTDTQYF. Written as DNA, the CDR3 is TGCGCCAGCAGCCGACTAACGTCATACTCTAGCACAGATACGCAGTATTTT.